This TCR beta chain was sequenced for a study of response to subunit inactivated influenza vaccine. Germline CDR1 ENHRY, CDR2 SYGVKD. The CDR3 length is 13 residues. Trimming at V came to 8 bases and at J to 1 base, leaving 3 bases not matched to a gene. TCRdb re-derived calls from the RT-PCR reads in MiXCR, one entry per CDR3 protein. The sample includes approximately 530,000 distinct CDR3 sequences, 7.5% to 8.5% seen only once; the top ten take approximately 13%. This clonotype was counted at least ten times. The chain joins TRBV10-3 to TRBJ2-3; TRBD2 matches 7 bases. The receptor comes from a man between 50 and 75 years old who received an inactivated influenza vaccine. Specimen: PBMCs from blood, collected approximately 25 months after vaccination. In nucleotides, the CDR3 is TGTGCCATCTTGGGGAGGGGCACAGATACGCAGTATTTT. This sequence encodes CAILGRGTDTQYF.